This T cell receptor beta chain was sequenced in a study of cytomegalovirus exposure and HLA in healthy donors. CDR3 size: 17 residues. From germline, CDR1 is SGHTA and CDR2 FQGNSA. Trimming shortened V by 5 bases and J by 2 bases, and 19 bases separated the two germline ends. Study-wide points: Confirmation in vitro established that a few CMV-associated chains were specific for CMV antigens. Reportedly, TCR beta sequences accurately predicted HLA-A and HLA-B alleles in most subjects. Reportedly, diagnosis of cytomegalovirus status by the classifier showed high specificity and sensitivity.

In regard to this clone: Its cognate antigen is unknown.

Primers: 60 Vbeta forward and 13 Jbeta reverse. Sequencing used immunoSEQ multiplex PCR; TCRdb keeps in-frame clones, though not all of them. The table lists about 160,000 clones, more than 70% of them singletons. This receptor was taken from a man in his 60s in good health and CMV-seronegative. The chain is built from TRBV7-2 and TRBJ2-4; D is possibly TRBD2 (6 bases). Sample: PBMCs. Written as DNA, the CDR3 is TGTGCCAGCAGCCTGGTCGGGGGAAGGCGATCCAAAAACATTCAGTACTTC. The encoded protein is CASSLVGGRRSKNIQYF.